The 25 T cell receptor beta chains listed next were all sequenced from one sample in a study of cytomegalovirus exposure and HLA in healthy donors (dated by TCRdb to the late 2010s). Libraries came from the immunoSEQ multiplex PCR assay. The multiplex PCR relied on a mix of 60 forward primers for TCR Vbeta segments and 13 reverse primers for TCR Jbeta segments. TCRdb provides this immuneACCESS table in a form limited to in-frame rearrangements. Some clones are lacking; in checked studies, under half of them reflect an unresolved V gene, and why the rest are absent is not known. The sample has about 160,000 clones on record, 85% of them singletons. Around 2.1% of the sample comes from the top ten. Sample: PBMCs. The receptors here all came from a man aged 18 to 30 in good health and CMV-seropositive.

This clone was recorded only once. The chain combines TRBV1 with TRBJ2-3; TRBD2, as called in the table, went unchecked against the DNA. TRBV1 is classified as a pseudogene. The CDR3 loop spans 17 amino acids. CDR3 sequence reads: CTSSQDRRAGARDTQYF. The CDR3 DNA is TGCACCAGCAGCCAAGATAGGCGAGCGGGGGCTCGGGATACGCAGTATTTT.

The chain carries TRBV6-1 and TRBJ2-5, with TRBD1 identical over 9 bases. J was trimmed by 5 bases and V by 2 bases; bases with no gene match: 12. Germline CDR1 and CDR2: MNHNS and SASEGT. This CDR3 spans 17 amino acids. CDR3 bases: TGTGCCAGCAGTGAAAGCCGTGTAGGACAGGGGAGGGAGACCCAGTACTTC. Protein product: CASSESRVGQGRETQYF.

This sequence joins TRBV19 and TRBJ1-6, with D possibly matching TRBD1 (6 bases). The V gene lost 1 base and the J gene lost 10 bases, with 11 bases spanning the gap. CDR1 and CDR2 (germline): LNHDA, SQIVND (reference sequence). The CDR3 consists of 14 residues. The CDR3 here is CASSIGWQGSPLHF. The CDR3 bases are TGTGCCAGTAGTATAGGTTGGCAGGGGTCACCCCTCCACTTT.

The chain joins TRBV10-3 to TRBJ1-3; D gene ambiguous. The CDR3 length is 15 residues. V was cut by 3 bases and J by 0 bases, with 9 bases left in between. Germline V lookup: CDR1 ENHRY, CDR2 SYGVKD. Here the CDR3 reads CAISEQQLSGNTIYF. CDR3 in DNA: TGTGCCATCAGTGAACAACAGCTCTCTGGAAACACCATATATTTT.

V is TRBV19 and J is TRBJ1-1; tentative D call: TRBD1 (5 bases). This CDR3 has 15 residues. V was trimmed by 1 base and J by 0 bases, leaving 9 bases between them. The germline V gene encodes CDR1 LNHDA and CDR2 SQIVND (reference sequence). CDR3 bases: TGTGCCAGTAGTATAGCGGGGGTAATGAACACTGAAGCTTTCTTT. Its protein product is CASSIAGVMNTEAFF. Combining the CDR3 with reference TRBV19 and TRBJ1-1 gives the whole variable domain DGGITQSPKYLFRKEGQNVTLSCEQNLNHDAMYWYRQDPGQGLRLIYYSQIVNDFQKGDIAEGYSVSREKKESFPLTVTSAQKNPTAFYLCASSIAGVMNTEAFFGQGTRLTVV.

The V and J genes are TRBV30 and TRBJ2-3, with 13 positions matching TRBD2. This CDR3 is built from 14 residues. The germline V gene encodes CDR1 GTSNPN and CDR2 SVGIG (reference sequence). V dropped 7 bases and J dropped 7; count of bases not matched to a gene: 8. The CDR3 DNA sequence: TGTGCCTTGACTAGCGGGGGGTCTATGAATACGCAGTATTTT. Encoded protein: CALTSGGSMNTQYF.

The rearrangement links TRBV9 to TRBJ2-5, with TRBD1 matching 9 bases. CDR1 and CDR2 (germline): SGDLS, YYNGEE. J gave up 5 bases and V 2 bases, and 1 base lay outside the gene matches. The CDR3 has 13 amino acids. The CDR3 loop reads CASSVGQGETQYF. CDR3 bases: TGTGCCAGCAGCGTGGGACAGGGTGAGACCCAGTACTTC. Together with reference TRBV9 and TRBJ2-5, the CDR3 gives the full variable domain: DSGVTQTPKHLITATGQRVTLRCSPRSGDLSVYWYQQSLDQGLQFLIQYYNGEERAKGNILERFSAQQFPDLHSELNLSSLELGDSALYFCASSVGQGETQYFGPGTRLLVL.

The count of this clone is one. The gene calls are TRBV6-4 and TRBJ2-3, with 13 bases fitting TRBD2. The CDR3 runs 15 residues. J gave up 4 bases and V 3 bases, and 1 base lay outside the gene matches. Germline V gene sequence: CDR1 MRHNA, CDR2 SNTAGT. CDR3 protein: CASSEGLAGPDTQYF. The CDR3 DNA reads as TGTGCCAGCAGTGAGGGACTAGCGGGGCCAGATACGCAGTATTTT.

The J gene is TRBJ1-1, the V gene TRBV10-3, with 9 bases that match TRBD1. The germline V gene encodes CDR1 ENHRY and CDR2 SYGVKD. J lost 5 bases, V lost 9 bases, and 10 bases had no gene match. This CDR3 is built from 14 residues. CDR3 protein: CAIRLGDRDTEAFF. CDR3 bases: TGTGCCATTCGATTAGGGGACAGGGATACTGAAGCTTTCTTT.

The chain links TRBV14 to TRBJ1-3, with 9 bases identical to TRBD1. V was clipped by 5 bases and J by 0 bases; unmatched bases: 8. CDR1 and CDR2 (germline): SGHDN, FVKESK. The CDR3 has 17 amino acids. The CDR3 reads CASSGMTGGTSGNTIYF. The CDR3 nucleotides read TGTGCCAGCAGCGGAATGACAGGGGGGACCTCTGGAAACACCATATATTTT.

This clone was seen just once. The chain employs TRBV7-9 and TRBJ1-2, with D possibly being TRBD1 (5 bases). V gave up 5 bases and J gave up 4 bases, with 14 bases separating them. The CDR3 is 14 amino acids. Germline CDR1 SEHNR, CDR2 FQNEAQ (reference sequence). The CDR3 coding sequence is TGTGCCAGCAGCCCCCCGCAGGGACTCTATGGCTACACCTTC. Translated, it gives CASSPPQGLYGYTF.

The rearrangement uses TRBV4-3 and TRBJ2-4; the D gene is possibly TRBD2 (5 bases). Trimming left V 1 base short and J 3 bases short, with 19 bases between. The CDR3 contains 18 residues. Germline CDR1 reads LGHNA; CDR2 reads YSLEER. The CDR3 DNA sequence: TGCGCCAGCAGCCAAGGAAGTTTAACGGGGATTGGCAAAAACATTCAGTACTTC. This encodes CASSQGSLTGIGKNIQYF.

The J gene is TRBJ2-7, the V gene TRBV19, with 9 bases matching TRBD2. The CDR3 totals 15 residues. Germline CDR1 is LNHDA and CDR2 is SQIVND (reference sequence). Trimming at V came to 4 bases and at J to 0 bases, leaving 4 bases not matched to a gene. CDR3 in amino acids: CASSTSGGPSYEQYF. The CDR3 nucleotides are TGTGCCAGTAGTACCAGCGGGGGGCCCTCCTACGAGCAGTACTTC.

The CDR3 region has the DNA TGTGCCAGCAGTTACGGGAACAGGGGCTACAATGAGCAGTTCTTC. Translated, it gives CASSYGNRGYNEQFF. V and J are TRBV6-5 and TRBJ2-1, with TRBD1 matching 7 bases. The CDR3 runs 15 residues. The germline V gene has CDR1 MNHEY and CDR2 SVGAGI. V was clipped by 2 bases and J by 3 bases; unmatched bases: 4.

J is TRBJ2-3 and V is TRBV30, with D possibly TRBD1 on 5 matching bases. CDR3 length equals 13 residues. Deletions cut 2 bases from V and 1 base from J, with 7 bases between. CDR1 is GTSNPN, CDR2 SVGIG, per germline (reference sequence). This CDR3 is CAWSTGGTDTQYF. The CDR3 bases are TGTGCCTGGAGTACAGGAGGCACAGATACGCAGTATTTT.

The chain is built from TRBV6-5 and TRBJ2-7; weak D call: TRBD2 (5 bases). This CDR3 spans 13 amino acids. V was pared by 0 bases and J by 5 bases, with 8 bases between. Germline V gene sequence: CDR1 MNHEY, CDR2 SVGAGI. CDR3 in DNA: TGTGCCAGCAGTTACTCATCGAGGGACGAGCAGTACTTC. Amino acids: CASSYSSRDEQYF.

J is TRBJ2-7 and V is TRBV6-5; D is uncertain. Germline assignment: CDR1 MNHEY and CDR2 SVGAGI. The CDR3 has 15 residues. The germline V and J ends were trimmed by 6 bases and 0 bases, with 15 bases remaining between them. Written as DNA, the CDR3 is TGTGCCAGCAGGCCGGCGGCAACCCACTCCTACGAGCAGTACTTC. It specifies CASRPAATHSYEQYF.

This clone has only one observation. The CDR3 loop reads CASRMDRGRTGELFF. The CDR3 DNA reads as TGTGCCAGCAGGATGGACAGGGGACGGACCGGGGAGCTGTTTTTT. V and J are TRBV6-5 and TRBJ2-2; 9 bases are a match to TRBD1. The junction had 7 bases not matched to a gene; V was cut back by 6 bases and J by 5 bases. Per germline, CDR1 MNHEY and CDR2 SVGAGI. This CDR3 has 15 amino acids.

In regard to this clone: Within the sample, other DNA sequences also encode this same CDR3. The V gene is TRBV5-1, the J gene TRBJ2-5; D gene unclear. CDR1 SGHRS and CDR2 YFSETQ come from the germline V gene. The V gene lost 0 bases and the J gene lost 4 bases, with 4 bases spanning the gap. The CDR3 sequence is 12 residues long. Here the CDR3 reads CASSLAGETQYF. CDR3 coding DNA: TGCGCCAGCAGCTTGGCCGGAGAGACCCAGTACTTC.

The chain links TRBV9 to TRBJ1-6; D remains unclear. Germline V gene data show CDR1 as SGDLS and CDR2 as YYNGEE. The CDR3 extends over 14 amino acids. V was shortened by 0 bases and J by 10 bases, with 11 bases between the two germline ends. CDR3 coding DNA: TGTGCCAGCAGCGTAGGCCCAGGATTCTCACCCCTCCACTTT. Translating gives CASSVGPGFSPLHF.

The chain combines TRBV6-6 with TRBJ1-2; D is uncertain. The CDR3 length is 12 residues. The germline V gene encodes CDR1 MNHNY and CDR2 SVGAGI (reference sequence). V was pared by 10 bases and J by 4 bases, with 13 bases between. DNA for the CDR3: TGTGCCACCCAAGGCGGTTTCTATGGCTACACCTTC. Its protein product is CATQGGFYGYTF.

CDR3 amino acids: CASSVGLAGGYNEQFF. In nucleotides, the CDR3 is TGTGCCAGCAGCGTAGGATTAGCGGGGGGGTACAATGAGCAGTTCTTC. V and J are TRBV9 and TRBJ2-1; the match to TRBD2 covers 11 bases. The CDR3 is 16 amino acids. Germline assignment: CDR1 SGDLS and CDR2 YYNGEE. V dropped 0 bases and J dropped 4; count of bases not matched to a gene: 3.

This sequence joins TRBV29-1 and TRBJ1-1; D not certain. V was clipped by 4 bases and J by 0 bases, with 9 bases between them. Germline CDR1 reads SQVTM; CDR2 reads ANQGSEA. This CDR3 has 13 amino acids. As DNA, the CDR3 is TGCAGCGTTGCCCCCAGGATGAACACTGAAGCTTTCTTT. It specifies CSVAPRMNTEAFF.

This clone turned up a few times. The chain couples TRBV18 to TRBJ2-6; 9 nucleotides match TRBD1. Germline CDR1 KGHSH, CDR2 LQKENI. CDR3 length: 15 residues. J gave up 4 bases and V 4 bases, and 2 bases lay outside the gene matches. The CDR3 DNA reads as TGTGCCAGCTCACTACAGGGGGCCGGGGCCAACGTCCTGACTTTC. Amino acid sequence: CASSLQGAGANVLTF.

This chain links TRBV11-2 with TRBJ2-1, with 10 bases lining up with TRBD2. CDR3 length: 15 residues. Germline V gene lookup returns CDR1 SGHAT and CDR2 FQNNGV. V lost 5 bases, J lost 4 bases, and 5 bases stayed unmatched. In DNA form, the CDR3 reads TGTGCCAGCAGCCAAACTAGCGGGGAATACAATGAGCAGTTCTTC. The encoded protein is CASSQTSGEYNEQFF.